Described below is a single TCR beta chain sequence and its context. Germline V gives CDR1 SGHVS, CDR2 FNYEAQ. This CDR3 is built from 18 residues. J was trimmed by 0 bases and V by 1 base; bases with no gene match: 8. These data originate in a study of blood T cell repertoires in COVID-19. In the study overall: PBMCs, B-cell-depleted T cells, or T cells were the source of the cDNA or gDNA that made up the material.

In the authors' methods: Nucleated cell counts were estimated from reference gene primer amplification. Profiled with immunoSEQ multiplex PCR; TCRdb holds only in-frame clones, not every one. V and J calls plus clone size are reproduced from that table; the DNA served to infer D and trimming. The sample has over 130,000 clones; approximately 86% are singletons. The receptor's source is a man between 70 and 80 years old with acute or convalescent COVID-19. Sample: peripheral blood. The rearrangement links TRBV7-6 to TRBJ2-4; 8 bases map to TRBD2. For the CDR3, the DNA is TGTGCCAGCAGCTTAGGACCCCTTAGCGGGATAGCCAAAAACATTCAGTACTTC. Amino acid sequence: CASSLGPLSGIAKNIQYF.